This TCR beta chain originates from a study of blood T cell repertoires in COVID-19. For the study at large: Both acute and convalescent COVID-19 samples were obtained from the United States, Italy and Spain. Sample material is recorded as cDNA or gDNA derived from T cells, B-cell-depleted T cells, or PBMCs.

V lost 4 bases and J lost 5, with 15 bases in between. Germline loops: CDR1 SGHTA, CDR2 FQGNSA. The CDR3 runs 15 residues. Data came from immunoSEQ multiplex PCR; TCRdb stores just in-frame clones and leaves some out. The data show about 200,000 clones, 85% to 90% seen once. The V and J genes are TRBV7-2 and TRBJ2-1; D perhaps matches TRBD1 (5 bases). Sequenced material: peripheral blood. The clonotype comes from an elderly man with acute or convalescent COVID-19. The CDR3 loop is CASSSRQIHNNEQFF. CDR3 bases: TGTGCCAGCAGCTCAAGACAGATACATAACAATGAGCAGTTCTTC.